This T cell receptor beta chain was recovered during a study of blood T cells in healthy people across ages. The CDR3 length is 13 residues. Germline assignment: CDR1 SGHVS and CDR2 FNYEAQ. V lost 1 base to trimming and J lost 5 bases, with 9 bases between them. Primed by a sample-barcoded 5' primer and a J-beta primer mix, a second PCR proceeded for 7 to 11 cycles. One entry per CDR3 protein results from TCRdb running MiXCR on the 5' RACE reads. The data contain some 760,000 distinct CDR3 sequences, roughly 25% of them seen just once; the ten biggest clones take up 9.4%. This sample also belongs to another study, concerning T cells of mothers and their children. From that report: Sample barcodes plus 2-4 random nucleotides came from the M1S primer. Reads recorded for TCR beta CDR3 numbered over 8 million per mother and about 3 million per child. Related mother-child pairs shared slightly more overlap than unrelated pairs, but the difference was non-significant. T cell clones that were persistent and microchimeric went undetected.

The chain employs TRBV7-6 and TRBJ2-7; a possible D gene is TRBD1 (6 bases). This clonotype was sampled from a boy aged 5-17 years in good health. The sample was blood. The DNA of the CDR3 is TGTGCCAGCAGCTTAGGGGGGCGGGACGAGCAGTACTTC. It encodes CASSLGGRDEQYF.